The source of this T cell receptor (beta chain) is a study of T cell responses to AZD1222 COVID-19 vaccine. Study-wide results and caveats: Rises in breadth and depth of Spike-specific TCRs came after two AZD1222 doses. CD4 TCRs associated with vaccination spanned spike, dominating at 160-218 and 743-854.

Germline CDR1 reads DFQATT; CDR2 reads SNEGSKA (reference sequence). This CDR3 has 11 residues. V lost 5 bases, J lost 4 bases, and 8 bases lay in between. Repertoires were generated with immunoSEQ multiplex PCR, while TCRdb's copy carries only in-frame clones and drops some. There are 150,000 to 200,000 clones in the sample; 90% to 95% occur only once, and more than 1.5% lies in the top ten. A note on this clone: Its specificity is not known.

This TCR was recovered from an adult who received the AZD1222 COVID-19 vaccine. V is TRBV20-1 and J is TRBJ1-1, with D unresolved. The sequenced sample was peripheral blood, obtained 28 days after the second AZD1222 dose. CDR3 DNA sequence: TGCAGTGCTTATACACCCACTGAAGCTTTCTTT. It specifies CSAYTPTEAFF.